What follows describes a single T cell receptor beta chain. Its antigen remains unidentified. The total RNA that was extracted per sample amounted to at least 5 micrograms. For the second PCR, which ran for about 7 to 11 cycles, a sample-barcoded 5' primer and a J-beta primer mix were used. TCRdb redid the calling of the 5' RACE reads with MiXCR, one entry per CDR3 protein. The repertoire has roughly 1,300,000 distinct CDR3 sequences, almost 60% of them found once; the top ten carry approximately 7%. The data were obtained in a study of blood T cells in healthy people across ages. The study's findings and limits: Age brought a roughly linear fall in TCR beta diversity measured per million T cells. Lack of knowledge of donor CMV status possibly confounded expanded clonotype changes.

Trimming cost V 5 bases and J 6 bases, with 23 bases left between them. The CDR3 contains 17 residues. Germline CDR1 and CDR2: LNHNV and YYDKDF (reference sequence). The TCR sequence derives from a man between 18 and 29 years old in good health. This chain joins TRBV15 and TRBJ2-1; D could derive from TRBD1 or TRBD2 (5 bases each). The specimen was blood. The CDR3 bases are TGTGCCACCAGCCCTTATCGGGGACCCACGAATTCCAATGAGCAGTTCTTC. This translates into CATSPYRGPTNSNEQFF. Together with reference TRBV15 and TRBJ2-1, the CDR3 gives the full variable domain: DAMVIQNPRYQVTQFGKPVTLSCSQTLNHNVMYWYQQKSSQAPKLLFHYYDKDFNNEADTPDNFQSRRPNTSFCFLDIRSPGLGDTAMYLCATSPYRGPTNSNEQFFGPGTRLTVL.